This T cell receptor beta chain was identified in a study of OX40 agonist ivuxolimab in advanced cancers. Across the whole study: Patients were around 83% male with ages roughly 23 to 90, mean 60. About 42% of patients had received prior checkpoint inhibitor therapy.

Generated by immunoSEQ multiplex PCR, the TCRdb table keeps only in-frame clones and is missing some. Here the sample spans tens of thousands of clones, approximately 90% being singletons. Germline V gene data show CDR1 as SGHTA and CDR2 as FQGNSA. V lost 5 bases, J lost 1 base, and 7 bases stayed unmatched. This CDR3 comprises 16 residues. Autoimmune disease history or systemic immunosuppression led to patient exclusion. Blood draws occurred at baseline, cycle 4 day 1, and cycle 7 day 1. The source material was CD4+ or CD8+ T cells sorted from blood, sampled in a trial of the OX40 agonist ivuxolimab. This clonotype originated in an adult with an advanced solid tumor such as melanoma, head and neck, liver or kidney cancer. This chain links TRBV7-2 with TRBJ2-7, with TRBD2 identical over 11 bases. The CDR3 nucleotides read TGTGCCAGCAGCCCCCGACTAGCGGGATTATCCTACGAGCAGTACTTC. It translates to CASSPRLAGLSYEQYF.